The 14 T cell receptor beta chains below all came from one sample that was sequenced in a study of PD-1 blockade in classical Hodgkin lymphoma. Every patient had relapsed following autologous stem cell transplantation, and cohorts differed in brentuximab vedotin exposure. Measured with immunoSEQ multiplex PCR; TCRdb has only the in-frame clones, and not every one. The sample contains over 90,000 clones, approximately 92% of which appear only once. Here the sequenced sample was peripheral blood mononuclear cells (PBMCs), taken before the second cycle of nivolumab. All receptors come from a human donor with classical Hodgkin lymphoma.

The chain combines TRBV6-6 with TRBJ2-2; the D gene is possibly TRBD2 (5 bases). Germline V lookup: CDR1 MNHNY, CDR2 SVGAGI (reference sequence). V gave up 6 bases and J gave up 1 base, with 12 bases separating them. There are 15 residues in the CDR3. The CDR3 nucleotides read TGTGCCAGCAGGCCGGGAAGGATGAACACCGGGGAGCTGTTTTTT. Protein product: CASRPGRMNTGELFF.

The J gene is TRBJ2-3, the V gene TRBV11-2; no clear D gene. The CDR3 covers 17 residues. Germline V CDR1 and CDR2: SGHAT, FQNNGV. Trimming left V 1 base short and J 1 base short, with 15 bases between. The CDR3, as DNA: TGTGCCAGCAGCTTAGGTATCGCGCGTGTCGGCACAGATACGCAGTATTTT. The encoded protein is CASSLGIARVGTDTQYF.

With regard to this clone: No DNA is shown, since the ends of the CDR3 on it are uncertain; the CDR3 is the one TCRdb lists. The chain recombines TRBV6-5 with TRBJ2-7; the table gives TRBD1 as D, unverified against the DNA. Germline loops: CDR1 MNHEY, CDR2 SVGAGI. The length of the CDR3 is 14 amino acids, counting both ends. CDR3 sequence reads: CASSSSGQGYEQYF.

CDR3: CASSLAWAGGSFNTDTQYF. For the CDR3, the DNA is TGTGCCAGCAGCTTAGCGTGGGCGGGAGGGAGCTTTAACACAGATACGCAGTATTTT. This chain connects TRBV7-8 to TRBJ2-3; 9 nucleotides line up with TRBD2. Germline trimming cut 0 bases from V and 2 bases from J; bases unmatched to any gene: 12. The CDR3 spans 19 residues. Germline V gives CDR1 SGHVS, CDR2 FQNEAQ.

The V gene is TRBV7-8, the J gene TRBJ2-1; D gene uncertain. Germline values: CDR1 SGHVS, CDR2 FQNEAQ. The CDR3 length is 14 residues. Trimming cost V 0 bases and J 3 bases, with 6 bases left between them. The CDR3 DNA follows: TGTGCCAGCAGCTTAGCGGGCTTCTACAATGAGCAGTTCTTC. Amino acids: CASSLAGFYNEQFF.

The chain recombines TRBV10-3 with TRBJ1-6, with TRBD1 as a possible D gene (5 bases). Germline CDR1 is ENHRY and CDR2 is SYGVKD. CDR3 length: 14 residues. V was clipped by 11 bases and J by 0 bases, with 11 bases between them. The CDR3 spells CAGGGTSYNSPLHF. CDR3 sequence (DNA): TGTGCCGGCGGGGGGACCTCCTATAATTCACCCCTCCACTTT.

This clone was detected only a few times. J is TRBJ1-1 and V is TRBV2, with D perhaps matching TRBD1 (5 bases). There are 13 residues in the CDR3. Germline V gives CDR1 SNHLY, CDR2 FYNNEI. V shed 4 bases and J shed 3 bases, with 9 bases lying between them. The DNA for the CDR3 is TGTGCCAGCAGTGTAATGGGGGACACTGAAGCTTTCTTT. Residues: CASSVMGDTEAFF.

The chain links TRBV19 to TRBJ2-5; D call uncertain. The CDR3 has 13 residues. Trimming took off 1 base at V and 10 bases at J, with 13 bases between the two ends. Germline V gene lookup returns CDR1 LNHDA and CDR2 SQIVND (reference sequence). Here the CDR3 DNA reads TGTGCCAGTAGTATAGGTTTACAGCAGGACCAGTACTTC. Its translation is CASSIGLQQDQYF.

The J gene is TRBJ2-7, the V gene TRBV19; unclear D gene. CDR1 is LNHDA, CDR2 SQIVND, per germline (reference sequence). CDR3 length equals 15 residues. V was cut by 3 bases and J by 2 bases, with 14 bases left in between. For the CDR3, the DNA is TGTGCCAGTAGTATTACCCCAGGTTCTACCTACGAGCAGTACTTC. Its translation is CASSITPGSTYEQYF. The whole variable domain, remainder taken from reference TRBV19 and TRBJ2-7, is DGGITQSPKYLFRKEGQNVTLSCEQNLNHDAMYWYRQDPGQGLRLIYYSQIVNDFQKGDIAEGYSVSREKKESFPLTVTSAQKNPTAFYLCASSITPGSTYEQYFGPGTRLTVT.

The V call is TRBV18, the J call TRBJ2-3; the match to TRBD2 covers 8 bases. CDR1 and CDR2 from the germline V gene are KGHSH and LQKENI. This CDR3 has 16 residues. With 3 bases clipped from V and 1 base from J, the junction kept 6 bases outside the gene matches. CDR3 coding DNA: TGTGCCAGCTCACCCCGGGGGGGAGTGGGCACAGATACGCAGTATTTT. It specifies CASSPRGGVGTDTQYF.

The rearrangement uses TRBV5-6 and TRBJ2-7, with 7 bases that match TRBD1. CDR1 and CDR2 from the germline V gene are SGHDT and YYEEEE. CDR3 length: 14 residues. V lost 4 bases and J lost 2; bases outside the gene matches: 6. CDR3 protein: CASSVQGSPYEQYF. CDR3 coding DNA: TGTGCCAGCAGCGTACAGGGGTCCCCCTACGAGCAGTACTTC.

The chain joins TRBV7-3 to TRBJ2-5; D tentatively fits TRBD1 or TRBD2 (5 bases each). Deletions cut 5 bases from V and 5 bases from J, with 15 bases between. Looked up from germline, CDR1 is SGHTA and CDR2 is FQGTGA. The CDR3 has 14 amino acids. The CDR3 DNA reads as TGTGCCAGCAGCCCGGGCCCCTGGGGGGAGACCCAGTACTTC. Translation gives CASSPGPWGETQYF.

This clone was recorded once. CDR3 amino acids: CASNLGGRSYNEQFF. CDR3 nucleotides: TGTGCCAGCAACCTCGGGGGGCGCTCCTACAATGAGCAGTTCTTC. The genes are TRBV5-8 and TRBJ2-1, with TRBD2 as a possible D gene (7 bases). Germline V gives CDR1 SGHTS, CDR2 YDEGEE. Trimming took 6 bases from V and 0 from J, leaving 13 bases between them. The CDR3 is made up of 15 amino acids.

The chain uses TRBV4-1 and TRBJ1-1; D gene uncertain. Germline V gene data show CDR1 as MGHRA and CDR2 as YSYEKL. Deletions cut 0 bases from V and 8 bases from J, with 7 bases between. This CDR3 comprises 12 residues. DNA for the CDR3: TGCGCCAGCAGCCAAGATGTTGGAGAAGCTTTCTTT. It is translated as CASSQDVGEAFF.